This T cell receptor beta chain was documented in a study of blood T cell repertoires in COVID-19. This CDR3 contains 15 residues. V was pared by 6 bases and J by 6 bases, with 7 bases of the junction left unmatched. From germline, CDR1 is LNHDA and CDR2 SQIVND (reference sequence). Authors' methods: How many nucleated cells were present was estimated from reference gene primer amplification. Assay: immunoSEQ multiplex PCR; the TCRdb copy retains only in-frame clones and omits some. The DNA was the basis for D and trimming; V, J and clone size are from that table. The sample comprises nearly 400,000 clones, 89% of which are singletons, and about 1.7% rests with the top ten.

This receptor was identified in a woman aged 25 to 39 who had recovered from COVID-19. The sequenced sample consisted of PBMCs or T cells enriched from blood (not recorded which). This chain links TRBV19 with TRBJ1-6, with 8 bases fitting TRBD1. CDR3 in amino acids: CASRGPGTGNSPLHF. For the CDR3, the DNA is TGTGCCAGTAGGGGACCCGGGACAGGTAATTCACCCCTCCACTTT.